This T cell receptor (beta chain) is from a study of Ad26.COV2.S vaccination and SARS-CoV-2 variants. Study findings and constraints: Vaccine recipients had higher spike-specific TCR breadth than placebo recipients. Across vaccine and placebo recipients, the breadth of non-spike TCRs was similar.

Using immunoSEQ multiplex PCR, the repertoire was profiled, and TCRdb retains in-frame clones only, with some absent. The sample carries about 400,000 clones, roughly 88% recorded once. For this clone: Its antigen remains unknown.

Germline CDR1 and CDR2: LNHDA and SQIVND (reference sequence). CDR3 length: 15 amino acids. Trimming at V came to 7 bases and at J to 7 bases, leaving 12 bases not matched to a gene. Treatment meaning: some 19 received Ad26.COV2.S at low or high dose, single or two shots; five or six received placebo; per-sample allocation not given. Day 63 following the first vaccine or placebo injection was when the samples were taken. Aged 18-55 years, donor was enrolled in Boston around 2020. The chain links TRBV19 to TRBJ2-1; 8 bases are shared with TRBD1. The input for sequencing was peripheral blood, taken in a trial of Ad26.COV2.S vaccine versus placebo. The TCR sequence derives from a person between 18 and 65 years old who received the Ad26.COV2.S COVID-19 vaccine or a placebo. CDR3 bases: TGTGCCAGTAAACTCCACCGACAGGGGCTAAATGAGCAGTTCTTC. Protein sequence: CASKLHRQGLNEQFF. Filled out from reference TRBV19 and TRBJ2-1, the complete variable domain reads DGGITQSPKYLFRKEGQNVTLSCEQNLNHDAMYWYRQDPGQGLRLIYYSQIVNDFQKGDIAEGYSVSREKKESFPLTVTSAQKNPTAFYLCASKLHRQGLNEQFFGPGTRLTVL.